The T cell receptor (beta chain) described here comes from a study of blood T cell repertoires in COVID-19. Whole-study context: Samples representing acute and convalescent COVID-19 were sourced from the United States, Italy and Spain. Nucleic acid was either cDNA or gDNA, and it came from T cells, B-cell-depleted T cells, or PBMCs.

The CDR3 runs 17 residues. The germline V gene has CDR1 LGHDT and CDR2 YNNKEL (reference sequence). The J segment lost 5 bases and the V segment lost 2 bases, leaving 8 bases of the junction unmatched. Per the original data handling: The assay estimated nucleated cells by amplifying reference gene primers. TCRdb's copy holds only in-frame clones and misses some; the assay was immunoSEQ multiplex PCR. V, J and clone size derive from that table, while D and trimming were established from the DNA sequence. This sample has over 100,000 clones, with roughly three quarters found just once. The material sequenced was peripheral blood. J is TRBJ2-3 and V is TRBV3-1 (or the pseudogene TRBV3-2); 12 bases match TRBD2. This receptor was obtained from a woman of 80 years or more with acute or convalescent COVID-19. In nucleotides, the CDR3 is TGTGCCAGCAGCCAATGGGCTAGCGGGGGGGCCCGAGATACGCAGTATTTT. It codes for CASSQWASGGARDTQYF.